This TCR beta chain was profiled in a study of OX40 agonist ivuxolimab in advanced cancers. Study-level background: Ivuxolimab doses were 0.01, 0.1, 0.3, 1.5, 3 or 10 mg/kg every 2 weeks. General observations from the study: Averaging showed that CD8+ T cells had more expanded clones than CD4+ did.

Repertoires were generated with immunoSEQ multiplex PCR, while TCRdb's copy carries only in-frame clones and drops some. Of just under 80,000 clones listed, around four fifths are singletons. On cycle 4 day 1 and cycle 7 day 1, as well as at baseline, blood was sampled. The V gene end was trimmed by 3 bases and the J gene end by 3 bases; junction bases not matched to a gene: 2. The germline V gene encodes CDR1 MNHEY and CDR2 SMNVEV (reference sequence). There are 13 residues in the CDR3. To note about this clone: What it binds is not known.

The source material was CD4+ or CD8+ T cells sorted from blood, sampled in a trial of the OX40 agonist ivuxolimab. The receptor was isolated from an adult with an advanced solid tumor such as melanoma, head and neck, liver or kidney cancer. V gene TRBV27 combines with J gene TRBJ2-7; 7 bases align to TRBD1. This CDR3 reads CASSFRQGYEQYF. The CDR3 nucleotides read TGTGCCAGCAGTTTTCGACAGGGCTACGAGCAGTACTTC.